These 22 T cell receptor beta chains originate from one sample sequenced in a study of T cells in localized non-small cell lung cancer. Generated by immunoSEQ multiplex PCR, the TCRdb table keeps only in-frame clones and is missing some. The data show tens of thousands of clones, approximately 90% seen once. Sample: peripheral blood, taken before any cancer treatment. Receptors were obtained from a man between 40 and 70 years old with stage I squamous cell lung carcinoma.

The chain couples TRBV18 to TRBJ2-1; no reliable D call. Trimming left V 3 bases short and J 0 bases short, with 9 bases between. The CDR3 length is 15 residues. Per the germline V gene, CDR1 is KGHSH and CDR2 is LQKENI. The chain's CDR3 is CASSPDLLSYNEQFF. Written as DNA, the CDR3 is TGTGCCAGCTCACCGGACCTCCTCTCCTACAATGAGCAGTTCTTC.

The V gene is TRBV5-6, the J gene TRBJ2-7; 7 bases are a match to TRBD1. The length of the CDR3 is 13 residues. V lost 4 bases to trimming and J lost 6 bases; unmatched junction nucleotides: 7. CDR1 is SGHDT, CDR2 YYEEEE, per germline. The CDR3 here is CASSARQGGEQYF. In DNA, the CDR3 is TGTGCCAGCAGCGCACGACAGGGCGGCGAGCAGTACTTC.

This clone appeared a single time. This chain joins TRBV5-6 and TRBJ2-5, with D possibly being TRBD1 (6 bases). In germline, CDR1 is SGHDT, CDR2 YYEEEE. V was clipped by 5 bases and J by 5 bases, with 19 bases between them. The CDR3 covers 15 residues. CDR3 loop: CASSEPGAIRETQYF. The CDR3 DNA reads as TGTGCCAGCAGTGAGCCAGGGGCTATCAGGGAGACCCAGTACTTC.

The chain employs TRBV29-1 and TRBJ2-1; TRBD2 might be the D (5 bases). With 0 bases removed from V and 4 bases from J, the gap between germline ends came to 16 bases. CDR3 length equals 16 residues. CDR1 is SQVTM and CDR2 is ANQGSEA in the germline V gene. The CDR3 sequence is CSVEDLQAGGYNEQFF. CDR3 nucleotide sequence: TGCAGCGTTGAAGATCTCCAAGCAGGCGGGTACAATGAGCAGTTCTTC.

The chain has TRBV7-2 and TRBJ2-7; D gene uncertain. The CDR3 spans 14 residues. V gave up 1 base and J gave up 4 bases, with 11 bases separating them. Germline V lookup: CDR1 SGHTA, CDR2 FQGNSA. The DNA for the CDR3 is TGTGCCAGCAGCTTAGTTGACTCTCGGTACGAGCAGTACTTC. It encodes CASSLVDSRYEQYF. The full variable domain, completed using reference TRBV7-2 and TRBJ2-7, is GAGVSQSPSNKVTEKGKDVELRCDPISGHTALYWYRQSLGQGLEFLIYFQGNSAPDKSGLPSDRFSAERTGGSVSTLTIQRTQQEDSAVYLCASSLVDSRYEQYFGPGTRLTVT.

This chain links TRBV7-8 with TRBJ1-1; D is unresolved. V gave up 3 bases and J gave up 6 bases, with 11 bases separating them. The CDR3 is made up of 13 amino acids. The germline V gene has CDR1 SGHVS and CDR2 FQNEAQ. CDR3 loop: CASSFSNGAEAFF. CDR3 nucleotide sequence: TGTGCCAGCAGCTTCTCCAACGGGGCTGAAGCTTTCTTT.

V gene TRBV9 combines with J gene TRBJ2-1, with 9 bases fitting TRBD2. Germline V CDR1 and CDR2: SGDLS, YYNGEE. CDR3 length equals 16 residues. Trimming cost V 0 bases and J 2 bases; bases outside gene matches: 3. The CDR3, as DNA: TGTGCCAGCAGCGTAGACAAGCGGGGGGCCTACAATGAGCAGTTCTTC. Encoded protein: CASSVDKRGAYNEQFF. Looking up the rest from reference TRBV9 and TRBJ2-1 gives the full variable domain: DSGVTQTPKHLITATGQRVTLRCSPRSGDLSVYWYQQSLDQGLQFLIQYYNGEERAKGNILERFSAQQFPDLHSELNLSSLELGDSALYFCASSVDKRGAYNEQFFGPGTRLTVL.

The V gene is TRBV6-1, the J gene TRBJ1-2; D gene uncertain. Germline V gene lookup returns CDR1 MNHNS and CDR2 SASEGT. V lost 2 bases and J 4 bases, leaving 14 bases between the germline ends. The CDR3 totals 15 residues. Here the CDR3 DNA reads TGTGCCAGCAGTGAAACCAATGCGGGTCCCTATGGCTACACCTTC. Amino acid sequence: CASSETNAGPYGYTF.

The chain has TRBV4-1 and TRBJ1-4; tentative D call: TRBD1 (5 bases). The CDR3 has 16 residues. CDR1 is MGHRA, CDR2 YSYEKL, per germline. V was cut by 1 base and J by 7 bases, with 16 bases left in between. The CDR3 reads CASSQGSLRGSEKLFF. The CDR3 nucleotides are TGCGCCAGCAGCCAAGGTAGCCTCCGGGGCTCTGAAAAACTGTTTTTT.

The chain carries TRBV5-1 and TRBJ2-7; D unresolved. The ends were cut back, 0 bases at V and 2 bases at J, with 0 bases in the middle. This CDR3 is 11 amino acids long. CDR1 is SGHRS and CDR2 is YFSETQ in the germline V gene. The CDR3 is CASSLAYEQYF. The CDR3 coding sequence is TGCGCCAGCAGCTTGGCCTACGAGCAGTACTTC.

V usage is TRBV5-1 and J usage is TRBJ1-1; 9 nucleotides match TRBD1. V lost 0 bases, J lost 6 bases, and 3 bases stayed unmatched. The CDR3 has 14 amino acids. The germline gives CDR1 SGHRS, CDR2 YFSETQ. The CDR3 DNA follows: TGCGCCAGCAGCTTGGACAGGGGGCGACCTGAAGCTTTCTTT. As protein: CASSLDRGRPEAFF.

This chain links TRBV5-4 with TRBJ2-5; 9 bases are shared with TRBD2. J was trimmed by 5 bases and V by 4 bases; bases with no gene match: 9. In germline, CDR1 is SGHNT, CDR2 YYREEE (reference sequence). CDR3 length: 15 amino acids. In DNA form, the CDR3 reads TGTGCCAGCAGCCCGATAGCGGGGGAGAAGGAGACCCAGTACTTC. Its translation is CASSPIAGEKETQYF.

The chain is built from TRBV6-1 and TRBJ2-7, with D perhaps matching TRBD1 (6 bases). Looked up from germline, CDR1 is MNHNS and CDR2 is SASEGT. The CDR3 contains 15 residues. With 0 bases removed from V and 2 bases from J, the gap between germline ends came to 11 bases. The CDR3 here is CASSEAQGSTYEQYF. CDR3 nucleotides: TGTGCCAGCAGTGAAGCGCAGGGGAGCACCTACGAGCAGTACTTC.

This clone was recorded only once. This rearrangement joins TRBV7-2 to TRBJ1-2; a possible D gene is TRBD1 (6 bases). The CDR3 is 14 residues long. V gave up 6 bases and J gave up 1 base, with 12 bases separating them. From germline, CDR1 is SGHTA and CDR2 FQGNSA. The chain's CDR3 is CASRTQGINYGYTF. CDR3 coding DNA: TGTGCCAGCAGAACACAGGGAATTAACTATGGCTACACCTTC.

The chain uses TRBV2 and TRBJ2-3, with 14 bases lining up with TRBD2. V lost 5 bases, J lost 4 bases, and 2 bases stayed unmatched. Germline assignment: CDR1 SNHLY and CDR2 FYNNEI. This CDR3 comprises 15 residues. The CDR3 loop reads CASSRTSGGSDTQYF. CDR3 DNA: TGTGCCAGCAGTAGGACTAGCGGGGGGTCAGATACGCAGTATTTT.

The rearrangement joins TRBV6-1 to TRBJ1-5; 7 bases agree with TRBD1. The CDR3 totals 13 residues. Germline lookup yields CDR1 MNHNS and CDR2 SASEGT. The V and J ends lost 7 bases and 5 bases, in that order; junction bases with no gene match: 5. CDR3 bases: TGTGCCAGCAAAGGGACAGCTTATCAGCCCCAGCATTTT. This translates into CASKGTAYQPQHF.

J is TRBJ2-1 and V is TRBV11-2, with a possible D match to TRBD2 (5 bases). Trimming cost V 1 base and J 7 bases, with 11 bases left between them. Germline CDR1 SGHAT, CDR2 FQNNGV. The CDR3 sequence is 14 residues long. CDR3: CASSLVNGENEQFF. The CDR3, as DNA: TGTGCCAGCAGCTTAGTAAACGGGGAGAATGAGCAGTTCTTC.

This chain uses TRBV28 with TRBJ1-5; 7 nucleotides align to TRBD1. V shed 5 bases, J shed 4 bases, and the junction held 8 bases outside the gene matches. This CDR3 has 15 residues. CDR1 and CDR2 (germline): MDHEN, SYDVKM. CDR3 protein: CASSPPPQGNQPQHF. The DNA for the CDR3 is TGTGCCAGCAGTCCACCGCCACAGGGGAATCAGCCCCAGCATTTT.

The chain has TRBV6-1 and TRBJ1-1; 8 bases line up with TRBD1. Looked up from germline, CDR1 is MNHNS and CDR2 is SASEGT. Unmatched junction bases numbered 9, after V lost 3 bases and J lost 12 bases. The CDR3 extends over 13 amino acids. CDR3 sequence reads: CASSDTRTGRTFF. In DNA, the CDR3 is TGTGCCAGCAGTGACACTAGGACAGGGAGGACTTTCTTT.

V gene TRBV6-1 combines with J gene TRBJ2-2; a weak D match, TRBD2 (6 bases). Germline loops: CDR1 MNHNS, CDR2 SASEGT. V was trimmed by 3 bases and J by 5 bases, leaving 7 bases between them. The CDR3 consists of 13 residues. Written as DNA, the CDR3 is TGTGCCAGCAGTGATGCGGGGACCGGGGAGCTGTTTTTT. Its translation: CASSDAGTGELFF.

V gene TRBV20-1 combines with J gene TRBJ1-1; TRBD1 is a possible D gene (5 bases). The germline V gene encodes CDR1 DFQATT and CDR2 SNEGSKA (reference sequence). V was cut by 5 bases and J by 7 bases, with 8 bases left in between. The CDR3 consists of 10 residues. DNA of the CDR3: TGCAGTGCTTCCGACAGTGAAGCTTTCTTT. Translation: CSASDSEAFF.

The count of this clone is one. The chain links TRBV4-1 to TRBJ2-3; TRBD2 aligns across 13 bases. This CDR3 is 16 amino acids long. V lost 3 bases to trimming and J lost 6 bases; unmatched junction nucleotides: 6. Germline assignment: CDR1 MGHRA and CDR2 YSYEKL. Here the CDR3 DNA reads TGCGCCAGCAGCCATCCCGGACTAGCGGGGGAGGATACGCAGTATTTT. Translated, it gives CASSHPGLAGEDTQYF.